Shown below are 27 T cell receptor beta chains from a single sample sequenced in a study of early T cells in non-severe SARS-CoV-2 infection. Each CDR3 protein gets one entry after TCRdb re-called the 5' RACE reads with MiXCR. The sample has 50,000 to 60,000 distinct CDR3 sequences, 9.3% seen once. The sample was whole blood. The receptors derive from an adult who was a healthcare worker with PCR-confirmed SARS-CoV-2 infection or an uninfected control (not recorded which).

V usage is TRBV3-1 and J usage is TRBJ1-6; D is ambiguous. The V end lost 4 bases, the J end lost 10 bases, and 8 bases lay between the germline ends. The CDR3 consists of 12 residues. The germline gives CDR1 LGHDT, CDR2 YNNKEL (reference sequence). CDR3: CASSRVRSPLHF. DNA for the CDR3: TGTGCCAGCAGCCGAGTCAGATCACCCCTCCACTTT.

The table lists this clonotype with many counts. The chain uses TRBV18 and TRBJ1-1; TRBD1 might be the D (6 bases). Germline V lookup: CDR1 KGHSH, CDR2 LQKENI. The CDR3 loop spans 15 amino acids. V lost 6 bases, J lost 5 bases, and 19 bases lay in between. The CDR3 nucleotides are TGTGCCAGCTCCCCCGGCTCAAGGGGGAGAACTGAAGCTTTCTTT. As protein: CASSPGSRGRTEAFF. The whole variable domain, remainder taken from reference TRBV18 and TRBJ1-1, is NAGVMQNPRHLVRRRGQEARLRCSPMKGHSHVYWYRQLPEEGLKFMVYLQKENIIDESGMPKERFSAEFPKEGPSILRIQQVVRGDSAAYFCASSPGSRGRTEAFFGQGTRLTVV.

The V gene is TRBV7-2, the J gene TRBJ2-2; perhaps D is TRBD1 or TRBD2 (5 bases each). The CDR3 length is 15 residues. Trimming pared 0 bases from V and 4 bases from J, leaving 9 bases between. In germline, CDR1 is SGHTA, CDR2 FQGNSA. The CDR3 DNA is TGTGCCAGCAGCTTAGCGGGGACGAGCACCGGGGAGCTGTTTTTT. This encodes CASSLAGTSTGELFF.

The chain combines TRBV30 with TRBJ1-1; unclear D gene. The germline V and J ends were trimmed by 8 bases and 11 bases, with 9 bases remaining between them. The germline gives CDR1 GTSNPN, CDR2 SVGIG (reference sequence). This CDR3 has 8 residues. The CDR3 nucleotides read TGTGCCACCCCGGGTGCTTTCTTT. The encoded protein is CATPGAFF.

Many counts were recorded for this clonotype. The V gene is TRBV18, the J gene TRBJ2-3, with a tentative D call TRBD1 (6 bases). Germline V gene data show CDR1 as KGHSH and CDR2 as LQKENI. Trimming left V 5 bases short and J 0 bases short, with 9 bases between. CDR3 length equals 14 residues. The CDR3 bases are TGTGCCAGCTCATCGACAGGTAGCACAGATACGCAGTATTTT. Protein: CASSSTGSTDTQYF.

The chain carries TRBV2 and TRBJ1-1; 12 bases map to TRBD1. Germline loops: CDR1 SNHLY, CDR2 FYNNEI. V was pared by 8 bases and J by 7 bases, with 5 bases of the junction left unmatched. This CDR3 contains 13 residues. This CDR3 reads CASCGTGGFEAFF. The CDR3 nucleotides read TGTGCCAGCTGCGGGACAGGGGGCTTTGAAGCTTTCTTT. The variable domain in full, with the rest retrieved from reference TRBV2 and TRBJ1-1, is EPEVTQTPSHQVTQMGQEVILRCVPISNHLYFYWYRQILGQKVEFLVSFYNNEISEKSEIFDDQFSVERPDGSNFTLKIRSTKLEDSAMYFCASCGTGGFEAFFGQGTRLTVV.

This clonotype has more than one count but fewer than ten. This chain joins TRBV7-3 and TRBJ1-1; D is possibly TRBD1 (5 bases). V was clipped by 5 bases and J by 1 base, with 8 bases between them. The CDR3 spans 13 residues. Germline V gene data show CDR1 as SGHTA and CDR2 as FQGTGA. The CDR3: CASSRTTNTEAFF. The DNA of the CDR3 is TGTGCCAGCAGCCGGACAACGAACACTGAAGCTTTCTTT.

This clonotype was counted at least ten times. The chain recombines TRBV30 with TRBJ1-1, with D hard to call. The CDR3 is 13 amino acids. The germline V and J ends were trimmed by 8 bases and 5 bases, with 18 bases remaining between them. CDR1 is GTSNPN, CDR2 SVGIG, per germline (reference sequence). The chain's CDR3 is CAGYHGYLTEAFF. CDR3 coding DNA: TGTGCCGGGTACCATGGATATTTGACTGAAGCTTTCTTT.

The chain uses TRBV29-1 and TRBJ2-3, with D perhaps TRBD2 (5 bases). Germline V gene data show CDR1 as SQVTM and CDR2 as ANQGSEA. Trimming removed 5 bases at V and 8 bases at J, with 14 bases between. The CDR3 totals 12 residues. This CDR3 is CSVRTAGVTQYF. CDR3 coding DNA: TGCAGCGTTAGGACGGCCGGGGTTACGCAGTATTTT.

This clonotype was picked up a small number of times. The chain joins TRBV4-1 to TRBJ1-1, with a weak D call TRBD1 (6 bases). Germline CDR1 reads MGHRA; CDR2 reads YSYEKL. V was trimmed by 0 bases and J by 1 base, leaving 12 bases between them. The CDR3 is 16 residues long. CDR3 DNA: TGCGCCAGCAGCCAAGATAGATACAGGGCGAACACTGAAGCTTTCTTT. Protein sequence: CASSQDRYRANTEAFF.

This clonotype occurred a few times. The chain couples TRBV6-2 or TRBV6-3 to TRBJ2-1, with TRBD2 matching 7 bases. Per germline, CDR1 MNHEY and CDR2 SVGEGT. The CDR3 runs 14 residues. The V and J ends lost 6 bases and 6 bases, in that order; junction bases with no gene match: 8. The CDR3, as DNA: TGTGCCAGCAGCCCATTTTTAGCGGGCAATGAGCAGTTCTTC. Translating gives CASSPFLAGNEQFF.

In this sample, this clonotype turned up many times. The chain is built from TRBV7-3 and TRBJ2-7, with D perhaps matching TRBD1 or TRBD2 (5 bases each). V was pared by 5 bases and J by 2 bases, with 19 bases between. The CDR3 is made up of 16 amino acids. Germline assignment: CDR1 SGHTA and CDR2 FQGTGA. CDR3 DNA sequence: TGTGCCAGCAGCCCGCCCGGACAAACTAGGACCTACGAGCAGTACTTC. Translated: CASSPPGQTRTYEQYF.

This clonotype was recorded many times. This CDR3 is CASSSTGGDGYTF. In DNA, the CDR3 is TGTGCCAGCAGCTCGACAGGGGGCGATGGCTACACCTTC. The chain employs TRBV7-2 and TRBJ1-2; 10 nucleotides agree with TRBD1. Germline V gene sequence: CDR1 SGHTA, CDR2 FQGNSA. The CDR3 is 13 residues long. J lost 6 bases, V lost 4 bases, and 2 bases had no gene match.

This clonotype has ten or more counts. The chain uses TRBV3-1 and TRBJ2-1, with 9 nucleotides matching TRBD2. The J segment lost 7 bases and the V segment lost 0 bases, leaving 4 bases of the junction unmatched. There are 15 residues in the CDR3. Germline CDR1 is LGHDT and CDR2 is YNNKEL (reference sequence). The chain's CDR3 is CASSQDSGGWNEQFF. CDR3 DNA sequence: TGTGCCAGCAGCCAAGATAGCGGGGGTTGGAATGAGCAGTTCTTC.

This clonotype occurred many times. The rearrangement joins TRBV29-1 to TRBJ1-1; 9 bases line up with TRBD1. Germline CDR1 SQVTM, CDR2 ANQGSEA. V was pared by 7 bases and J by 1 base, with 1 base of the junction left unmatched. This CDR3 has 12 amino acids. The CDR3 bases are TGCAGCGGGGGACAGGGGAACACTGAAGCTTTCTTT. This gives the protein CSGGQGNTEAFF.

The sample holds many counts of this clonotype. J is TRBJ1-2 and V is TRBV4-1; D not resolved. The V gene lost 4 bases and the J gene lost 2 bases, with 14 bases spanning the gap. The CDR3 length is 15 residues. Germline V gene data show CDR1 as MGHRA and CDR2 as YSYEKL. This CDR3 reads CASSLHEAGNYGYTF. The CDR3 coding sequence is TGCGCCAGCAGCCTTCATGAGGCGGGGAACTATGGCTACACCTTC.

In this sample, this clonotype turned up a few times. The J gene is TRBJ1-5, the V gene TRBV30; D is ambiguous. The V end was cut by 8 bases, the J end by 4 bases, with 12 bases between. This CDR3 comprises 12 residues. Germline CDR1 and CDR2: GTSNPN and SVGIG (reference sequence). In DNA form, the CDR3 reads TGTGCCCCCCGGGCCCGGAATCAGCCCCAGCATTTT. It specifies CAPRARNQPQHF.

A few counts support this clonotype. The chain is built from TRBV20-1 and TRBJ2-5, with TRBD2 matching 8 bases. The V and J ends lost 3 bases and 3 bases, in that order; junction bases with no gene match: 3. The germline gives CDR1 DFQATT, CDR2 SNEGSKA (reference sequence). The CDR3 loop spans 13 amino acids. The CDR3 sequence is CSASGGAKETQYF. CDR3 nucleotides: TGCAGTGCTAGCGGGGGGGCGAAAGAGACCCAGTACTTC.

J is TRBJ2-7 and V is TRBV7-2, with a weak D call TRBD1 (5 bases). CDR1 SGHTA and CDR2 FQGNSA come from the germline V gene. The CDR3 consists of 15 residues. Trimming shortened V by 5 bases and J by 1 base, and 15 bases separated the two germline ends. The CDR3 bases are TGTGCCAGCAGCCCGTGGCAGACAGTTTCCTACGAGCAGTACTTC. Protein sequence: CASSPWQTVSYEQYF.

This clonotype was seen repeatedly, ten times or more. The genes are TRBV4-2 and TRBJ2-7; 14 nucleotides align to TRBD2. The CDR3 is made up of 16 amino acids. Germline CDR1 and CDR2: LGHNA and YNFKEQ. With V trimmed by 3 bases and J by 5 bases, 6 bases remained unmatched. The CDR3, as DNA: TGTGCCAGCAGCCAGGAAAGACTAGCGGGGGGGAACGAGCAGTACTTC. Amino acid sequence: CASSQERLAGGNEQYF.

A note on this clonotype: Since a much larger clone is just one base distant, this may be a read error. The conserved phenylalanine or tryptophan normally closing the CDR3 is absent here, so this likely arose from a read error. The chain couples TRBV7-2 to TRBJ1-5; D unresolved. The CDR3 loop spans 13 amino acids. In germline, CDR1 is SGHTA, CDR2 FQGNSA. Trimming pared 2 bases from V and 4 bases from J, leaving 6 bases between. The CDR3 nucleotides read TGTGCCAGCAGCTTAACCTTAAATCAGCCCCAGCATCTT. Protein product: CASSLTLNQPQHL.

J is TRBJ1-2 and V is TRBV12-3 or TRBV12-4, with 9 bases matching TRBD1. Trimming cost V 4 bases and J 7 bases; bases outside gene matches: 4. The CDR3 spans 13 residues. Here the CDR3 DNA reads TGTGCCAGCAGTTCACAGGGGGCGACTGGCTACACCTTC. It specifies CASSSQGATGYTF.

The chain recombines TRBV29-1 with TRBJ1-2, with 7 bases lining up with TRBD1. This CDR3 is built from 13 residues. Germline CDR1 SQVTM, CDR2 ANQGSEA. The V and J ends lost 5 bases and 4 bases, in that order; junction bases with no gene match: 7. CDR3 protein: CSVSQGTGYGYTF. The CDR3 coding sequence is TGCAGCGTTTCACAGGGGACGGGCTATGGCTACACCTTC.

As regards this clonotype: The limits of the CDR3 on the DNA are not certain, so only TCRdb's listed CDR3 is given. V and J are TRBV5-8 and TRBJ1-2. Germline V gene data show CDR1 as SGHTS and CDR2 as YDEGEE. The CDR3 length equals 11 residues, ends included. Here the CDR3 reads CASSFGNGYTF.

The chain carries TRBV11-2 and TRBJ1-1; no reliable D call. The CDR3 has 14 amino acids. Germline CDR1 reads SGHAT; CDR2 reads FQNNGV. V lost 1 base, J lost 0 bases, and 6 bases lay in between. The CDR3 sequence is CASSLGSVNTEAFF. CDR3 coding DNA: TGTGCCAGCAGCTTAGGTAGCGTGAACACTGAAGCTTTCTTT. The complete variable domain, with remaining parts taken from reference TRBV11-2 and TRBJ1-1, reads EAGVAQSPRYKIIEKRQSVAFWCNPISGHATLYWYQQILGQGPKLLIQFQNNGVVDDSQLPKDRFSAERLKGVDSTLKIQPAKLEDSAVYLCASSLGSVNTEAFFGQGTRLTVV.

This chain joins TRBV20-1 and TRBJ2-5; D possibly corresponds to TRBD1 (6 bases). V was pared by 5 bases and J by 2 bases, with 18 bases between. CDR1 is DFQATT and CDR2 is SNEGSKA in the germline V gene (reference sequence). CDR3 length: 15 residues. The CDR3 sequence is CSASGTPEGQETQYF. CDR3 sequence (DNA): TGCAGTGCTTCCGGGACACCGGAAGGGCAAGAGACCCAGTACTTC.

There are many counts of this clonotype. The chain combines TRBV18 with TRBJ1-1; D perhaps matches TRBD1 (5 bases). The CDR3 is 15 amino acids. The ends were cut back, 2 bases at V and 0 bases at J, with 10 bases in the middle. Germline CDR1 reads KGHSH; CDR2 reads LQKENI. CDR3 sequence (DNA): TGTGCCAGCTCACCAGGTCCGGACATGAACACTGAAGCTTTCTTT. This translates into CASSPGPDMNTEAFF.